The clone carrying this T cell receptor beta chain was counted ten times or more. The antigen is not known. The sample originates from a study of regulatory T cells in long-lasting Graves disease. General observations from the study: TCR diversity in persistent Graves' patients was below that of newly diagnosed ones. Persistent disease showed a preference for TRBV28, TRBJ1-2 and TRBJ2-5.

The J segment lost 7 bases and the V segment lost 7 bases, leaving 22 bases of the junction unmatched. CDR1 and CDR2 (germline): SGHTA, FQGNSA. The CDR3 length is 18 residues. Noted time point: newly diagnosed GD, antithyroid drugs for less than 3 months. Generation of the TCR library employed RNA extracted from PBMCs. In building TCR beta libraries, iRepertoire HTBI primers were used together with Arm-PCR of CDR3 regions. Authors' processing steps: Identification across samples found about 61 TRBV and 12 to 15 TRBJ segments. Each CDR3 protein gets one entry after TCRdb re-called the multiplex PCR reads with MiXCR. The V and J calls come from TCRdb's annotation, not from the publication. The sample contains roughly 520,000 distinct CDR3 sequences, more than 10% of which appear only once. The same data also went into a second study, on T cells in Graves' hyperthyroidism and ophthalmopathy.

The source of this sequence is a woman in her 30s with Graves disease. Sequenced here: peripheral blood mononuclear cells (PBMCs), sampled at new diagnosis, from a patient treated with antithyroid drugs. The J gene is TRBJ2-1, the V gene TRBV7-2, with TRBD2 identical over 7 bases. The CDR3 sequence is CASTPTYRASGEGNEQFF. Written as DNA, the CDR3 is TGTGCCAGCACCCCCACTTACCGGGCTAGCGGAGAGGGTAATGAGCAGTTCTTC.